This entry is about one T cell receptor (beta chain). Its antigen is unknown. The data belong to a study of cytomegalovirus exposure and HLA in healthy donors. Findings and caveats of the study: Sequencing likely generated an artifact that appeared as a cluster of highly shared sequence variants. A later analysis appeared to link common viral pathogens to several of the most significant clusters.

Germline V lookup: CDR1 SGDLS, CDR2 YYNGEE. The CDR3 totals 11 residues. Trimming cost V 2 bases and J 4 bases, with 3 bases left between them. Despite likely unrecorded immune exposures, the donors were nominally healthy at the time of sampling. The PCR contained 60 Vbeta and 13 Jbeta primers. TCRdb's copy holds only in-frame clones and misses some; the assay was immunoSEQ multiplex PCR. This table has around 90,000 clones, approximately 77% appearing once. What was sequenced was PBMCs. This chain links TRBV9 with TRBJ1-2; D is undetermined. This clonotype was sampled from a human donor in good health. In nucleotides, the CDR3 is TGTGCCAGCAGCGTCGGCTATGGCTACACCTTC. Amino acid sequence: CASSVGYGYTF.